Listed below are T cell receptor beta chains from one sample, sequenced in a study of neurological immune-mediated disorders. TCRdb used MiXCR to reprocess the 5' RACE reads, holding one entry per CDR3 protein. The data contain over 65,000 distinct CDR3 sequences, about 9.5% of them seen just once; the ten biggest clones take up about 1.7%. Material for sequencing was PBMCs. The receptors shown here come from a man aged 45 to 65 in good health. CDR3s include the opening cysteine and the closing phenylalanine or tryptophan. Each record gives: clone size, V gene, D gene, J gene, CDR3 DNA, CDR3 protein. D genes are given only for firm matches. Where a row states a size, it is once, few, many or the class of an expanded clone; other rows omit it.

clone size: many; V gene: TRBV28; D gene: NA; J gene: TRBJ1-5; CDR3 DNA: TGTGCCAGCAGTTTATACGGGGGAGGTCAGCCCCAGCATTTT; CDR3 protein: CASSLYGGGQPQHF
clone size: many; V gene: TRBV29-1; D gene: NA; J gene: TRBJ1-3; CDR3 DNA: TGCAGCGTTGAACCAGCTCTATCCGGAAACACCATATATTTT; CDR3 protein: CSVEPALSGNTIYF
clone size: many; V gene: TRBV5-1; D gene: TRBD1; J gene: TRBJ2-3; CDR3 DNA: TGCGCCAGCAGCTCGGGCTACAACAGGGGGGATACGCAGTATTTT; CDR3 protein: CASSSGYNRGDTQYF
clone size: many; V gene: TRBV28; D gene: TRBD1; J gene: TRBJ1-5; CDR3 DNA: TGTGCCAGCAGTTTGGACAGGGGGCAGGATCAGCCCCAGCATTTT; CDR3 protein: CASSLDRGQDQPQHF
clone size: many; V gene: TRBV7-2; D gene: NA; J gene: TRBJ2-3; CDR3 DNA: TGTGCCAGCAGCTTAGATTGGGGAGAGGGGACGCAGTATTTT; CDR3 protein: CASSLDWGEGTQYF
clone size: many; V gene: TRBV29-1; D gene: NA; J gene: TRBJ2-3; CDR3 DNA: TGCAGCGTTGAAGATCTTGTAGGACTACTCAGCACAGATACGCAGTATTTT; CDR3 protein: CSVEDLVGLLSTDTQYF
clone size: many; V gene: TRBV7-2; D gene: NA; J gene: TRBJ2-1; CDR3 DNA: TGTGCCAGCAGCTCCAGAACCGGGACAACCTACAATGAGCAGTTCTTC; CDR3 protein: CASSSRTGTTYNEQFF
clone size: many; V gene: TRBV24-1; D gene: NA; J gene: TRBJ2-1; CDR3 DNA: TGTGCCACCAGTGAAAGACTGGATGAGCAGTTCTTC; CDR3 protein: CATSERLDEQFF
clone size: many; V gene: TRBV3-1; D gene: NA; J gene: TRBJ2-1; CDR3 DNA: TGTGCCAGCAGTGTAAACAATGAGCAGTTCTTC; CDR3 protein: CASSVNNEQFF
clone size: NA; V gene: TRBV18; D gene: NA; J gene: TRBJ1-1; CDR3 DNA: TGTGCCAGCTCACCTTCCAGGGACACTGAAGCTTTCTTT; CDR3 protein: CASSPSRDTEAFF
clone size: many; V gene: TRBV7-8; D gene: NA; J gene: TRBJ1-1; CDR3 DNA: TGTGCCAGCAGCCCAAAACAGGGCGCGAACACTGAAGCTTTCTTT; CDR3 protein: CASSPKQGANTEAFF
clone size: NA; V gene: TRBV4-3; D gene: NA; J gene: TRBJ2-3; CDR3 DNA: TGCGCCAGCAGCCAAGCTTCGGTAGATACGCAGTATTTT; CDR3 protein: CASSQASVDTQYF
clone size: many; V gene: TRBV7-3; D gene: TRBD1; J gene: TRBJ2-2; CDR3 DNA: TGTGCCAGCAGCCAGACAGGGTCGCTAGGTCCCGGGGAGCTGTTTTTT; CDR3 protein: CASSQTGSLGPGELFF
clone size: many; V gene: TRBV18; D gene: NA; J gene: TRBJ2-3; CDR3 DNA: TGTGCCAGCTCACCGAGGGATACGCAGTATTTT; CDR3 protein: CASSPRDTQYF
clone size: many; V gene: TRBV7-9; D gene: NA; J gene: TRBJ1-5; CDR3 DNA: TGTGCCAGCAGCTTAGGATTTAATCAGCCCCAGCATTTT; CDR3 protein: CASSLGFNQPQHF
clone size: many; V gene: TRBV5-1; D gene: TRBD2; J gene: TRBJ2-1; CDR3 DNA: TGCGCCAGCAGCGGTAGTAGCGGGGGGACCAATGAGCAGTTCTTC; CDR3 protein: CASSGSSGGTNEQFF
clone size: many; V gene: TRBV9; D gene: NA; J gene: TRBJ2-3; CDR3 DNA: TGTGCCAGCAGCGTAGCAGGGGCCCCGGCAGATACGCAGTATTTT; CDR3 protein: CASSVAGAPADTQYF
clone size: many; V gene: TRBV12-3/TRBV12-4; D gene: NA; J gene: TRBJ1-1; CDR3 DNA: TGTGCCAGCAGTCGACAGGCAATGAACACTGAAGCTTTCTTT; CDR3 protein: CASSRQAMNTEAFF
clone size: many; V gene: TRBV5-1; D gene: NA; J gene: TRBJ1-6; CDR3 DNA: TGCGCCAGCAGCCTCCGACAGGCCGAGAATTCACCCCTCCACTTT; CDR3 protein: CASSLRQAENSPLHF
clone size: many; V gene: TRBV20-1; D gene: NA; J gene: TRBJ2-5; CDR3 DNA: TGCAGTGCTTCGAAGGGGACCCAGTACTTC; CDR3 protein: CSASKGTQYF
clone size: NA; V gene: TRBV4-1; D gene: TRBD1; J gene: TRBJ2-1; CDR3 DNA: TGCGCCAGCAGCTCAGGACAGGGGCCATTCAATGAGCAGTTCTTC; CDR3 protein: CASSSGQGPFNEQFF
clone size: many; V gene: TRBV6-2/TRBV6-3; D gene: NA; J gene: TRBJ1-5; CDR3 DNA: TGTGCCAGCAGTTACTCGAAAGGCACCTTTAGCAATCAGCCCCAGCATTTT; CDR3 protein: CASSYSKGTFSNQPQHF
clone size: many; V gene: TRBV5-1; D gene: NA; J gene: TRBJ2-1; CDR3 DNA: TGCGCCAGCAGCTTGGAACTGAGCTCCTACAATGAGCAGTTCTTC; CDR3 protein: CASSLELSSYNEQFF
clone size: few; V gene: TRBV28; D gene: NA; J gene: TRBJ1-1; CDR3 DNA: TGTGCCAGCAGGGACCACAAGTTGAACACTGAAGCTTTCTTT; CDR3 protein: CASRDHKLNTEAFF
clone size: many; V gene: TRBV5-1; D gene: NA; J gene: TRBJ2-2; CDR3 DNA: TGCGCCAGCAGCCAAGGGGGTACCGGGGAGCTGTTTTTT; CDR3 protein: CASSQGGTGELFF
clone size: many; V gene: TRBV4-1; D gene: NA; J gene: TRBJ1-3; CDR3 DNA: TGCGCCAGCAGCCAAGATCCAGGGTCAGGAAACACCATATATTTT; CDR3 protein: CASSQDPGSGNTIYF
clone size: many; V gene: TRBV5-1; D gene: TRBD1; J gene: TRBJ2-2; CDR3 DNA: TGCGCCAGCAGCCGGACTCGGGACAGAACAACCGGGGAGCTGTTTTTT; CDR3 protein: CASSRTRDRTTGELFF
clone size: many; V gene: TRBV9; D gene: NA; J gene: TRBJ1-2; CDR3 DNA: TGTGCCAGCAGCGTAGGAAGGGGAACCACCGACTATGGCTACACCTTC; CDR3 protein: CASSVGRGTTDYGYTF